This entry lists 10 T cell receptor beta chains sequenced from one sample in a study of T cell changes during pregnancy in multiple sclerosis. Method: immunoSEQ multiplex PCR; TCRdb's copy keeps in-frame clones and lacks some. The profile covers about 40,000 clones, with approximately 92% appearing a single time and roughly 13% taken by the ten largest. The material was CD8+ T cells from peripheral blood mononuclear cells, obtained in the first trimester of pregnancy. The source is a female donor with multiple sclerosis, enrolled in a pregnancy study.

CDR3 sequence reads: CASSFGEIRSGELFF. The CDR3 DNA reads TGTGCCAGCAGCTTTGGGGAGATTAGGTCCGGGGAGCTGTTTTTT. The V gene is TRBV11-2, the J gene TRBJ2-2; D perhaps matches TRBD2 (5 bases). This CDR3 spans 15 amino acids. Germline CDR1 is SGHAT and CDR2 is FQNNGV. V dropped 3 bases and J dropped 6 bases, with 14 bases sitting between them.

V usage is TRBV7-6 and J usage is TRBJ1-1; D is unresolved. The CDR3 has 19 amino acids. V lost 4 bases and J 1 base, leaving 25 bases between the germline ends. Germline V lookup: CDR1 SGHVS, CDR2 FNYEAQ. CDR3 sequence (DNA): TGTGCCAGCAGCTATACAACCCCTAAAGTAGACATTGGGAACACTGAAGCTTTCTTT. It translates to CASSYTTPKVDIGNTEAFF.

The chain combines TRBV5-1 with TRBJ2-2, with 7 bases that match TRBD1. This CDR3 region has 16 residues. Unmatched junction bases numbered 6, after V lost 2 bases and J lost 2 bases. CDR1 and CDR2 (germline): SGHRS, YFSETQ. CDR3 DNA sequence: TGCGCCAGCAGCTTACCGGCAGGGGGTAACACCGGGGAGCTGTTTTTT. This codes for CASSLPAGGNTGELFF.

The chain carries TRBV4-1 and TRBJ2-3; 12 bases are shared with TRBD2. The CDR3 spans 19 residues. The ends lost 1 base at V and 2 bases at J; junction bases unmatched: 10. The germline CDR1 and CDR2 sequences are MGHRA and YSYEKL. The CDR3 DNA reads as TGCGCCAGCAGCCAAGCGGAACTAGCGGGGGGCCGGGTCACAGATACGCAGTATTTT. Protein product: CASSQAELAGGRVTDTQYF.

This sequence joins TRBV27 and TRBJ1-1, with D tentatively TRBD1 (5 bases). Germline V CDR1 and CDR2: MNHEY, SMNVEV (reference sequence). CDR3 length equals 14 residues. V was cut by 6 bases and J by 0 bases, with 11 bases left in between. CDR3 sequence reads: CASSTGNMNTEAFF. The DNA of the CDR3 is TGTGCCAGCAGCACAGGCAATATGAACACTGAAGCTTTCTTT.

This chain connects TRBV13 to TRBJ2-1, with D perhaps TRBD1 (5 bases). There are 14 residues in the CDR3. Germline loops: CDR1 PRHDT, CDR2 FYEKMQ (reference sequence). V shed 5 bases and J shed 8 bases, with 16 bases lying between them. CDR3 region: CASSPAIVGDEQFF. DNA of the CDR3: TGTGCCAGCAGCCCCGCAATAGTAGGGGATGAGCAGTTCTTC.

The chain is built from TRBV7-3 and TRBJ2-5; weak D call: TRBD2 (5 bases). This CDR3 is built from 15 residues. V was shortened by 1 base and J by 2 bases, with 11 bases between the two germline ends. Germline V gene data show CDR1 as SGHTA and CDR2 as FQGTGA. The CDR3 loop reads CASSLNAGLQETQYF. In nucleotides, the CDR3 is TGTGCCAGCAGCTTAAATGCGGGTCTACAAGAGACCCAGTACTTC.

CDR3 in amino acids: CASSLQRQNTEAFF. CDR3 nucleotide sequence: TGTGCCAGCAGTCTGCAGCGGCAGAACACTGAAGCTTTCTTT. The V call is TRBV6-5, the J call TRBJ1-1, with D uncertain. The CDR3 is 14 residues long. V lost 5 bases and J 1 base, leaving 11 bases between the germline ends. In germline, CDR1 is MNHEY, CDR2 SVGAGI.

The sample holds a few counts of this clone. J is TRBJ1-2 and V is TRBV7-9; D unresolved. V lost 1 base and J 8 bases, leaving 14 bases between the germline ends. Germline lookup yields CDR1 SEHNR and CDR2 FQNEAQ (reference sequence). The CDR3 consists of 14 residues. The CDR3 DNA reads as TGTGCCAGCAGCTTAGGTGTCCACGTAGAGGGCTACACCTTC. Protein sequence: CASSLGVHVEGYTF. Together with reference TRBV7-9 and TRBJ1-2, the CDR3 gives the full variable domain: DTGVSQNPRHKITKRGQNVTFRCDPISEHNRLYWYRQTLGQGPEFLTYFQNEAQLEKSRLLSDRFSAERPKGSFSTLEIQRTEQGDSAMYLCASSLGVHVEGYTFGSGTRLTVV.

The chain recombines TRBV10-1 with TRBJ1-5; 7 bases are shared with TRBD1. CDR3 size: 17 residues. V shed 10 bases and J 0 bases; nucleotides not matched to a gene: 15. Germline-derived CDR1 and CDR2 are WNHNN and SYGVQD (reference sequence). Here the CDR3 reads CAIPGQPSSHSNQPQHF. The CDR3 DNA reads as TGCGCCATTCCGGGACAGCCTTCCTCTCATAGCAATCAGCCCCAGCATTTT.